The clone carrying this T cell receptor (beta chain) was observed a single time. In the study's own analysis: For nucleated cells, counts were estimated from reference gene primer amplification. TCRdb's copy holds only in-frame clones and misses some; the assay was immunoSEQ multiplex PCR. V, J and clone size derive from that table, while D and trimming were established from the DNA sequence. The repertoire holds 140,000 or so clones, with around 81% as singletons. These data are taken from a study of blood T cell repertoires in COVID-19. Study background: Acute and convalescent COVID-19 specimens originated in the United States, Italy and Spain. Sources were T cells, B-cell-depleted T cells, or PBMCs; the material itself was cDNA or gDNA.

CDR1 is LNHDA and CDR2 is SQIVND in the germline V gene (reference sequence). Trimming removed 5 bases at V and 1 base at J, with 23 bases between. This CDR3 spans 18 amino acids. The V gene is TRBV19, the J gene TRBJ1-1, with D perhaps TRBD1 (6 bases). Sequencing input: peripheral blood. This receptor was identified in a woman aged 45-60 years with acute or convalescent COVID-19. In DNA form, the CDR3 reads TGTGCCAGTAGTCCGGCCCAGGGGCAGGGATTTTGGAACACTGAAGCTTTCTTT. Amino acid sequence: CASSPAQGQGFWNTEAFF.